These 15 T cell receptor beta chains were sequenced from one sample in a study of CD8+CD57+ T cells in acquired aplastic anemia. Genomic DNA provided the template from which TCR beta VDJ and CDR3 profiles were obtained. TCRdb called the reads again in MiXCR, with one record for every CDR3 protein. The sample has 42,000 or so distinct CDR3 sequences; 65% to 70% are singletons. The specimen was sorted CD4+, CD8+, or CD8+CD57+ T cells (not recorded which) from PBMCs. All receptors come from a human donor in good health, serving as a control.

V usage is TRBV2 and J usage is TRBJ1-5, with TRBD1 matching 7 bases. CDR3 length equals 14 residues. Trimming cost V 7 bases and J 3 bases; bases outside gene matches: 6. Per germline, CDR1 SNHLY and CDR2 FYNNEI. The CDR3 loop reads CASIRDSANQPQHF. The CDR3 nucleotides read TGTGCCAGCATTCGGGACAGCGCCAATCAGCCCCAGCATTTT.

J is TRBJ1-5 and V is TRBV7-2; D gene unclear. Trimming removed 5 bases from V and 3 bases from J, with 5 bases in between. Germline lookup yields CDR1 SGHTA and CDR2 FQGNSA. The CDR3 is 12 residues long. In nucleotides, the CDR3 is TGTGCCAGCAGCACGAACAATCAGCCCCAGCATTTT. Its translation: CASSTNNQPQHF.

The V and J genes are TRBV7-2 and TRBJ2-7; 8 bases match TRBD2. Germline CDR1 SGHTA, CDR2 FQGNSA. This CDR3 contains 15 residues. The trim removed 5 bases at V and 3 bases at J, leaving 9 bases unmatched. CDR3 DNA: TGTGCCAGCAGCCCCGCCGGCGGGGGGAACTACGAGCAGTACTTC. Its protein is CASSPAGGGNYEQYF.

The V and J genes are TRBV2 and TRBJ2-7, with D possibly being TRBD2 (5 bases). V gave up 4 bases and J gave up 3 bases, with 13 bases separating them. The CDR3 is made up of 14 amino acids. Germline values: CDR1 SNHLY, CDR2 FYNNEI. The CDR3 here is CASSVGQAGYEQYF. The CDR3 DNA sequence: TGTGCCAGCAGTGTAGGCCAGGCGGGCTACGAGCAGTACTTC.

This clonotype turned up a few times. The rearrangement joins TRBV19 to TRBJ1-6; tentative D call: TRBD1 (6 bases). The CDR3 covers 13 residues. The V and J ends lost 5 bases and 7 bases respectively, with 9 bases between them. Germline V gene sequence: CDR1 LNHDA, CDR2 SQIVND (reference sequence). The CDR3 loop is CASSVQGNSPLHF. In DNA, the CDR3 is TGTGCCAGTAGTGTTCAGGGGAATTCACCCCTCCACTTT.

CDR3 protein: CASMGDPSYEQYF. CDR3 bases: TGTGCCAGCATGGGTGACCCTTCCTACGAGCAGTACTTC. The rearrangement joins TRBV25-1 to TRBJ2-7; no reliable D call. The CDR3 covers 13 residues. Trimming took 7 bases from V and 1 from J, leaving 11 bases between them. Per the germline V gene, CDR1 is MGHDK and CDR2 is SYGVNS.

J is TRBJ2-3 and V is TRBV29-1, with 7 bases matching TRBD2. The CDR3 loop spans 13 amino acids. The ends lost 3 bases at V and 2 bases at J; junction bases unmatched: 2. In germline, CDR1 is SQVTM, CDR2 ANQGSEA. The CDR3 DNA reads TGCAGCGTTGACAGCGGGGACACAGATACGCAGTATTTT. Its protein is CSVDSGDTDTQYF.

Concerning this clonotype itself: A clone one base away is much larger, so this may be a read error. The CDR3 spells CASSFQGFSCEQYF. The DNA of the CDR3 is TGTGCCAGCAGTTTTCAAGGGTTCTCCTGCGAGCAGTACTTC. This chain links TRBV28 with TRBJ2-7; no firm D call. The germline V gene encodes CDR1 MDHEN and CDR2 SYDVKM. CDR3 length: 14 amino acids.

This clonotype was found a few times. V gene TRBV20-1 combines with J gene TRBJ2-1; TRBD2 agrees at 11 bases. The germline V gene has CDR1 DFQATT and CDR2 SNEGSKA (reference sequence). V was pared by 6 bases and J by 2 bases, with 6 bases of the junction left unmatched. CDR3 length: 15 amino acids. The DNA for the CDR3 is TGCAGTGCCCCCAGTAGCGGGGGGGCCTACAATGAGCAGTTCTTC. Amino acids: CSAPSSGGAYNEQFF.

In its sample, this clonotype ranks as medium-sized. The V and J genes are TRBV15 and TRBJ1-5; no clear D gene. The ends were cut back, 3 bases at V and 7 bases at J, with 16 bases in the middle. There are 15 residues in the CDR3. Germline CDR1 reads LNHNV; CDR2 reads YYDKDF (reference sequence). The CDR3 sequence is CATSSPTSSAQPQHF. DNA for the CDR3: TGTGCCACCAGCAGTCCCACCTCCTCCGCCCAGCCCCAGCATTTT.

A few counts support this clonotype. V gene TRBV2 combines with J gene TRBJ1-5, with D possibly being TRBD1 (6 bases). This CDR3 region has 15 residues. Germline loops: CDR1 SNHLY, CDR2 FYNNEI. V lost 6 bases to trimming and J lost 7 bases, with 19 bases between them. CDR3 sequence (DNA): TGTGCCAGCAGCTTGACGACAGGCCCTGGCCAGCCCCAGCATTTT. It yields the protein CASSLTTGPGQPQHF.

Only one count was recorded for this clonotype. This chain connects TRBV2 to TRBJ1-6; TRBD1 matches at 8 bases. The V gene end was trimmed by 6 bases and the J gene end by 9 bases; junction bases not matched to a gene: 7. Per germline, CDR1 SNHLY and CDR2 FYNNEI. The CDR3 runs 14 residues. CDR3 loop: CASRGQGMGSPLHF. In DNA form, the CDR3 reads TGTGCCAGCAGAGGACAGGGAATGGGTTCACCCCTCCACTTT.

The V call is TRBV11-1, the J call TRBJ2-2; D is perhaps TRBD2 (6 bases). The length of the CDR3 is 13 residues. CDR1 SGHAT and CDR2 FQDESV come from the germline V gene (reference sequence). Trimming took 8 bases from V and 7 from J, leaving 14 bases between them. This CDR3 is CASLVGGDGELFF. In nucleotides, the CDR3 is TGTGCCAGCCTAGTAGGAGGGGACGGGGAGCTGTTTTTT.

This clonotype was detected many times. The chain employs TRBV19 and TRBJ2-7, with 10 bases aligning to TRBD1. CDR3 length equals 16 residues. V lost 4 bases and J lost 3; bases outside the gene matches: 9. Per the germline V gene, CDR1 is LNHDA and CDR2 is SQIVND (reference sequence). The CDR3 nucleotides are TGTGCCAGTAGTACTCCTCCGGGACAGGGGTTCTACGAGCAGTACTTC. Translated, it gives CASSTPPGQGFYEQYF.

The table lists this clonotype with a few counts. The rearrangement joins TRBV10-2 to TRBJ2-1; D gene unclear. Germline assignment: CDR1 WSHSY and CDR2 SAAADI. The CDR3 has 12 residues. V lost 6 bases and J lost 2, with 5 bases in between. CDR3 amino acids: CASRDPYNEQFF. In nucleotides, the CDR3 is TGCGCCAGCAGGGACCCCTACAATGAGCAGTTCTTC.